This T cell receptor beta chain was profiled in a study of blood T cell repertoires in COVID-19. The CDR3 is 13 amino acids. V was cut by 3 bases and J by 6 bases, with 11 bases left in between. Germline-derived CDR1 and CDR2 are SGHTA and FQGTGA. Data came from immunoSEQ multiplex PCR; TCRdb stores just in-frame clones and leaves some out. Of approximately 140,000 clones listed, approximately 87% are singletons. Sample: peripheral blood. The clonotype originates from a man older than 75 with acute or convalescent COVID-19. The genes are TRBV7-3 and TRBJ1-1; the D is unclear. CDR3 sequence: CASSFSGISEAFF. The CDR3 region has the DNA TGTGCCAGCAGCTTCAGCGGCATTTCTGAAGCTTTCTTT.